These T cell receptor beta chains were read from a single sample in a study of T cells in Graves' hyperthyroidism and ophthalmopathy. TCRdb processed the multiplex PCR reads anew with MiXCR; each CDR3 protein has one entry. The data show some 420,000 distinct CDR3 sequences, roughly 13% seen once. Material for sequencing was blood. These receptors were collected from a woman aged 18-29 years with Graves' hyperthyroidism. The CDR3 runs from the conserved cysteine through the conserved F or W. Only some rows state a clone size, as once, few, many or a class for expanded clones.

v_gene: TRBV6-1
abundance: few
CDR3aa: CASRQRPDSNQPQHF

v_gene: TRBV9
abundance: many
CDR3aa: CASSAGGQGRGEAFF

v_gene: TRBV5-1
abundance: -
CDR3aa: CASSSGQGRGTEAFF

v_gene: TRBV5-6
abundance: -
CDR3aa: CASSLTVGRGTEAFF

v_gene: TRBV20-1
abundance: few
CDR3aa: CSARFAGAGEQFF

v_gene: TRBV10-1
abundance: many
CDR3aa: CASSESGRGPVDTQYF

v_gene: TRBV12-3/TRBV12-4
abundance: few
CDR3aa: CASSLRGLPQHF

v_gene: TRBV18
abundance: many
CDR3aa: CASSPPRDRSTQYF

v_gene: TRBV27
abundance: few
CDR3aa: CASRVGEKLFF

v_gene: TRBV28
abundance: many
CDR3aa: CASSPAGGQWNQPQHF

v_gene: TRBV10-3
abundance: few
CDR3aa: CAITGQPNQPQHF

v_gene: TRBV27
abundance: -
CDR3aa: CASSLGLDYEQYF

v_gene: TRBV20-1
abundance: many
CDR3aa: CSARISGSPLDEQYF

v_gene: TRBV25-1
abundance: many
CDR3aa: CASSHRMDSPLHF

v_gene: TRBV20-1
abundance: many
CDR3aa: CSARGQGYEQYF

v_gene: TRBV28
abundance: many
CDR3aa: CASSLGNRNEQFF

v_gene: TRBV20-1
abundance: few
CDR3aa: CSAPPLGGSGRTDTQYF

v_gene: TRBV29-1
abundance: many
CDR3aa: CSVGGLNYEQYF

v_gene: TRBV20-1
abundance: few
CDR3aa: CSAREASRSSYEQYF

v_gene: TRBV6-1
abundance: many
CDR3aa: CASSSSVSQETQYF

v_gene: TRBV4-1
abundance: few
CDR3aa: CASSRSGGGKTDTQYF

v_gene: TRBV24-1
abundance: many
CDR3aa: CATSAQQETQYF

v_gene: TRBV28
abundance: few
CDR3aa: CASSLTQAGSTYEQYF

v_gene: TRBV27
abundance: many
CDR3aa: CASSPILLGSTMNTEAFF

v_gene: TRBV28
abundance: few
CDR3aa: CASSLGRQTQYF

v_gene: TRBV30
abundance: -
CDR3aa: CAWSVKGANTEAFF